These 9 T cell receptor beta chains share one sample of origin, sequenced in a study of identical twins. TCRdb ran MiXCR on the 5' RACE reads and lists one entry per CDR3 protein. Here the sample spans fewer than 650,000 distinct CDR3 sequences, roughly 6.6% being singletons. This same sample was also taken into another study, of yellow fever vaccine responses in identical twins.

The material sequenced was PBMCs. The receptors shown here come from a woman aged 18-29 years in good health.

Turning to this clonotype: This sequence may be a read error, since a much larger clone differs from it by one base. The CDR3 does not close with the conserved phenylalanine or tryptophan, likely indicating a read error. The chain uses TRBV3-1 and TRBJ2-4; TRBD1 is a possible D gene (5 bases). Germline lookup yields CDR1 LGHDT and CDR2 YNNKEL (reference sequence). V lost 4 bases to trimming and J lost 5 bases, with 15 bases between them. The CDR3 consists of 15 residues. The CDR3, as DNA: TGTGCCAGCAGCCCAGGGATGGCTGGGCAAAACATTCAGTACTAC. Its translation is CASSPGMAGQNIQYY.

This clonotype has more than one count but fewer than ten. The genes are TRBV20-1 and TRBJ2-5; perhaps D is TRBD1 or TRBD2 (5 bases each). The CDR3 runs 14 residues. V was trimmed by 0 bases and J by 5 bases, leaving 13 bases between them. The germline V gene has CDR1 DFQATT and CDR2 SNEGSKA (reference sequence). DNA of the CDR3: TGCAGTGCTAGAGATGTGGGGACCGCCGAGACCCAGTACTTC. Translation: CSARDVGTAETQYF.

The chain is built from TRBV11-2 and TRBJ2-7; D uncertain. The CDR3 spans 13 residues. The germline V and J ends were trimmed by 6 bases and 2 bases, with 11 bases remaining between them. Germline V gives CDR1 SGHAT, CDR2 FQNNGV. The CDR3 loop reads CASRLDGTYEQYF. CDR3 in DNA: TGTGCCAGCAGGCTGGACGGCACCTACGAGCAGTACTTC.

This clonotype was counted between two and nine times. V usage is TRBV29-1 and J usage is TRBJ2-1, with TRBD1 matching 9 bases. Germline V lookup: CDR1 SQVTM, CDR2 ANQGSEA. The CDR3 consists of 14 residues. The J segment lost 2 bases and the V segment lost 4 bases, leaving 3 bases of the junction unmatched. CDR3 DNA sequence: TGCAGCGTTGCCACAGGGGGCGCCTACAATGAGCAGTTCTTC. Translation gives CSVATGGAYNEQFF.

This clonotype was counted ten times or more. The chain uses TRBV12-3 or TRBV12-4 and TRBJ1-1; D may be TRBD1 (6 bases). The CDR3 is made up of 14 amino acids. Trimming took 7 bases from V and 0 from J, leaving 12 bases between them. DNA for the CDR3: TGTGCCAGCACCCCAGGACAGATGAACACTGAAGCTTTCTTT. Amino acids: CASTPGQMNTEAFF.

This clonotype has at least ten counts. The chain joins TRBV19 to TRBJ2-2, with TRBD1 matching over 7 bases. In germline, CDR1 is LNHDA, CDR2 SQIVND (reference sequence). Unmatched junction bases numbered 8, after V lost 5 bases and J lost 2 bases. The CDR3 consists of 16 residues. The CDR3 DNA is TGTGCCAGTAGTGAACACAGGGGACCTAACACCGGGGAGCTGTTTTTT. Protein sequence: CASSEHRGPNTGELFF.

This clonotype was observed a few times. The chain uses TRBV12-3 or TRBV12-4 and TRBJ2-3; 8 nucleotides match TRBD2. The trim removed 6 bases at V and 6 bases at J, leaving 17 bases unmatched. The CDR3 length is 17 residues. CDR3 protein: CASSSTDWREVADTQYF. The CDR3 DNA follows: TGTGCCAGCAGCTCAACGGATTGGCGGGAGGTCGCGGATACGCAGTATTTT.

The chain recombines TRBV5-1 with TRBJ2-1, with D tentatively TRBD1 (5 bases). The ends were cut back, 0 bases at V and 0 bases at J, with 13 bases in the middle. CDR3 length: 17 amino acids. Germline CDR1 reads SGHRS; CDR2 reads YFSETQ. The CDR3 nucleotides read TGCGCCAGCAGCTTGGCAACAGGCCGCAGCTCCTACAATGAGCAGTTCTTC. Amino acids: CASSLATGRSSYNEQFF.

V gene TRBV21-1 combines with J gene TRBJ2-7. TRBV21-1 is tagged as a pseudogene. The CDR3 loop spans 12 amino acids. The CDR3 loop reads CASSTQDYEQYV. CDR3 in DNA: TGTGCCAGCAGCACCCAGGACTACGAGCAGTACGTC.